The TCR beta chain described here comes from a study of T cell clonotyping in hematopoietic cell transplantation. Across the study: Recipients were bled about 28 days pretransplant and at posttransplant days 30, 100, 180.

For this clone: Its specificity is unknown.

Clones were sequenced by immunoSEQ multiplex PCR, and TCRdb holds only the in-frame ones, with some missing. This table has more than 12,000 clones, about 60% appearing once. CDR3 length equals 13 residues. Per the germline V gene, CDR1 is SGHTA and CDR2 is FQGNSA. V was trimmed by 8 bases and J by 4 bases, leaving 14 bases between them. Study-level findings and limits: Recipient TCR diversity dropped after transplant; expanded clonotypes rose from day 30 to 180.

The receptor comes from a human donor who either received an allogeneic hematopoietic cell transplant for a myeloid malignancy or was a related donor (not recorded which). Some clones in this sample may be carry-over from other donors' samples. Sequenced material: PBMCs. The chain links TRBV7-2 to TRBJ1-2; D may be TRBD1 (6 bases). The CDR3 nucleotides read TGTGCCAGCGTTTTCACAGGGACCTATGGCTACACCTTC. Translated: CASVFTGTYGYTF.